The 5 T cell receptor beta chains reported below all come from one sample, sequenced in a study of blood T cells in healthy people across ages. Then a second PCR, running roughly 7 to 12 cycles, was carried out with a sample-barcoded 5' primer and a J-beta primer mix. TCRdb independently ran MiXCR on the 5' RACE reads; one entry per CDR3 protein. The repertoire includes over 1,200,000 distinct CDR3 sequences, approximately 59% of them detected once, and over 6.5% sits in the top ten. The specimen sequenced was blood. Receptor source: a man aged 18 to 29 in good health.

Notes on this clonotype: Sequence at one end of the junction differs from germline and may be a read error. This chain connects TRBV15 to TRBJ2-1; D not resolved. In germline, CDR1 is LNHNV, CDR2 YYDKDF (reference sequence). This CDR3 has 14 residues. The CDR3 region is CATSRDLTYDEQFF. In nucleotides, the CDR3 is TGTGCCACCAGCAGAGACCTAACCTACGATGAGCAGTTCTTC.

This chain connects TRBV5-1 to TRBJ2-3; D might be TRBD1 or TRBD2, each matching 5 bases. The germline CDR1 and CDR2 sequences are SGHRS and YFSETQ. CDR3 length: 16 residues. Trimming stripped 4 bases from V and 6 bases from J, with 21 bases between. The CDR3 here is CASSPHSGRGWDTQYF. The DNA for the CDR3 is TGCGCCAGCAGCCCCCATTCGGGACGAGGATGGGATACGCAGTATTTT.

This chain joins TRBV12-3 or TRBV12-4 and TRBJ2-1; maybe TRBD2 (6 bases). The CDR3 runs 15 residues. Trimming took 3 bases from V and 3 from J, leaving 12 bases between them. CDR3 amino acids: CASSFGPAGYNEQFF. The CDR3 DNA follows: TGTGCCAGCAGTTTCGGGCCAGCGGGCTACAATGAGCAGTTCTTC.

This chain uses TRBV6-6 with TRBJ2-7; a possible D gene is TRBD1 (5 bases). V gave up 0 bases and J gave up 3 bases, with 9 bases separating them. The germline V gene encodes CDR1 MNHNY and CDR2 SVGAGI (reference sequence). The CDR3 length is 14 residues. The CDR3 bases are TGTGCCAGCAGTTACTCCGTGACAGACTACGAGCAGTACTTC. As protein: CASSYSVTDYEQYF.

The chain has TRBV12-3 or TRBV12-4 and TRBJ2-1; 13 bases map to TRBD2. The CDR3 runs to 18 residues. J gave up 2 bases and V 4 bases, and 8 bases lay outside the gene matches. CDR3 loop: CASSSRTSGSTPYNEQFF. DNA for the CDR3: TGTGCCAGCAGTTCCCGGACTAGCGGGAGTACGCCCTACAATGAGCAGTTCTTC.